This note documents a single T cell receptor (beta chain) sequence. Here immunoSEQ multiplex PCR was the method, and the copy in TCRdb shows in-frame clones only, minus some. In the table there are approximately 83,000 clones, 80% to 90% of which are singletons. CDR1 and CDR2 (germline): GTSNPN, SVGIG (reference sequence). The CDR3 has 16 amino acids. V lost 2 bases to trimming and J lost 1 base, with 16 bases between them. The record originates from a study of identifying expanded T cells in peripheral blood. V usage is TRBV30 and J usage is TRBJ2-3; no reliable D call. Sequencing used blood. The sequence came from a person between 18 and 70 years old in good health. This CDR3 reads CAWSTPDARGTDTQYF. The CDR3 DNA reads as TGTGCCTGGAGTACGCCGGACGCCCGCGGCACAGATACGCAGTATTTT.